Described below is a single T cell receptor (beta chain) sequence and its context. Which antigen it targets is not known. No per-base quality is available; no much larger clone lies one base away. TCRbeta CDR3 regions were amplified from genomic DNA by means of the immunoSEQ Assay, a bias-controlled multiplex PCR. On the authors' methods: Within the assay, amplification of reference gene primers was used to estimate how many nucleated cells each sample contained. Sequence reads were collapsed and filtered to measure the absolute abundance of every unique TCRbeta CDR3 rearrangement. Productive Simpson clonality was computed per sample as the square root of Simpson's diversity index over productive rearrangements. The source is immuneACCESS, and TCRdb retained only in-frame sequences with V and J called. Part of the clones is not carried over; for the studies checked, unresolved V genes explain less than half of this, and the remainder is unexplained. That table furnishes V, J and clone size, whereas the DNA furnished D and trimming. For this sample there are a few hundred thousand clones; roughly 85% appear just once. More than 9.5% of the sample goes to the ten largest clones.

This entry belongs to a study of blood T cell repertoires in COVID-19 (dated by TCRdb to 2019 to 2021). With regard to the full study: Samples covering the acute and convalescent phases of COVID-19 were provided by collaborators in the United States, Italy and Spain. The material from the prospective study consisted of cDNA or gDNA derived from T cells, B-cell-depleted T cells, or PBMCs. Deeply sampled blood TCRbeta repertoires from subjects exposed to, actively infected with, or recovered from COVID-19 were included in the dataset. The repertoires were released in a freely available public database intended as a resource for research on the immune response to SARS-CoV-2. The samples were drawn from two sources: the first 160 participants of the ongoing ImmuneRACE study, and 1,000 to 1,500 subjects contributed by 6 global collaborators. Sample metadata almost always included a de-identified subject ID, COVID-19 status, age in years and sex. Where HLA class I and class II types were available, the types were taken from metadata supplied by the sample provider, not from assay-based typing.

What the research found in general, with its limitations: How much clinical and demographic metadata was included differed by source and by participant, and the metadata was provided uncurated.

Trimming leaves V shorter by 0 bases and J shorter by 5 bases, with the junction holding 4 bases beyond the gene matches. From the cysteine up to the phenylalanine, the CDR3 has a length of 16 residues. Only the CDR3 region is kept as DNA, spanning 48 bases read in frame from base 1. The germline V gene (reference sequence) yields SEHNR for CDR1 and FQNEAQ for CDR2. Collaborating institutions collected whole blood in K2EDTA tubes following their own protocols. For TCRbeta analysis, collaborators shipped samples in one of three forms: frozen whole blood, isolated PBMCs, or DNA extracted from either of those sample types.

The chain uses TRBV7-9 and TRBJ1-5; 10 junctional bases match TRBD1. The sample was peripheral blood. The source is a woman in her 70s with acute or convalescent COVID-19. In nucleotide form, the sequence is TGTGCCAGCAGCTTAGCGCTCGGGACAGGGGATCAGCCCCAGCATTTT. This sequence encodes CASSLALGTGDQPQHF. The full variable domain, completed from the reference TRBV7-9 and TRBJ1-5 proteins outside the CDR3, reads DTGVSQNPRHKITKRGQNVTFRCDPISEHNRLYWYRQTLGQGPEFLTYFQNEAQLEKSRLLSDRFSAERPKGSFSTLEIQRTEQGDSAMYLCASSLALGTGDQPQHFGDGTRLSIL.